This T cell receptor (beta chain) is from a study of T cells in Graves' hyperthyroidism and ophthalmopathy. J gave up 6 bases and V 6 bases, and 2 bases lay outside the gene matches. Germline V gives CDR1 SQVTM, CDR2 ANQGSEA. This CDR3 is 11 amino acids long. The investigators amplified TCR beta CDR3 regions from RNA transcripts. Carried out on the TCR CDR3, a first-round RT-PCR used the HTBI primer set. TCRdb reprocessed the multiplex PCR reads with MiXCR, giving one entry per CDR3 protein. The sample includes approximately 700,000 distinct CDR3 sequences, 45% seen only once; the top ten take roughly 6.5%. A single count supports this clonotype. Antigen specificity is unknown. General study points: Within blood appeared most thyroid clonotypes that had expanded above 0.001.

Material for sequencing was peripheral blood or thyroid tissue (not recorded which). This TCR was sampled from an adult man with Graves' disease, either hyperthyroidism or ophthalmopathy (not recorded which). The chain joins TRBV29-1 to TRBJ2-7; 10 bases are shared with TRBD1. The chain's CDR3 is CSVTGGFEQYF. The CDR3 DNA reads TGCAGCGTGACAGGGGGCTTCGAGCAGTACTTC.